This T cell receptor (beta chain) was found in a study of T-cell memory formation after mild COVID-19. Findings of the study overall: A subset of responding clones appeared in pre-infection memory, suggesting cross-reactive memory joined.

Germline V CDR1 and CDR2: SGHVS, FNYEAQ. This CDR3 region has 13 residues. Trimming removed 5 bases at V and 5 bases at J, with 10 bases between. This clonotype appeared many times. The target antigen is unknown. TCRdb passed the 5' RACE reads through MiXCR, listing each CDR3 protein once. The data contain around 110,000 distinct CDR3 sequences, over 13% of them seen just once; the ten biggest clones take up approximately 43%. Sample: PBMCs or a T cell subset sorted from them (not recorded which). The V call is TRBV7-6, the J call TRBJ2-1, with no clear D. The TCR was taken from a young man who had mild COVID-19 (a few samples of this study predate the infection). Cell type and time point are not known. The CDR3 loop reads CASSPMGHNEQFF. CDR3 nucleotide sequence: TGTGCCAGCAGCCCGATGGGCCACAATGAGCAGTTCTTC.